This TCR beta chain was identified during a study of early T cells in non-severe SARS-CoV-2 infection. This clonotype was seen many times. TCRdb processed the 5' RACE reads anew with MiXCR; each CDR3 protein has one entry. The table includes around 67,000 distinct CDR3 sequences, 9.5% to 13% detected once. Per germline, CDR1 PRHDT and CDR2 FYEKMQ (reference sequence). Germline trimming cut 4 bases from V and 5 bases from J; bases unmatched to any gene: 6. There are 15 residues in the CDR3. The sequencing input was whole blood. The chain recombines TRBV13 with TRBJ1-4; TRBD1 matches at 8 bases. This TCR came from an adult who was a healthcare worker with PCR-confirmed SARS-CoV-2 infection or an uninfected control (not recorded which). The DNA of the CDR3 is TGTGCCAGCAGCTCGGACAGGGCCCTCAATGAAAAACTGTTTTTT. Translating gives CASSSDRALNEKLFF.